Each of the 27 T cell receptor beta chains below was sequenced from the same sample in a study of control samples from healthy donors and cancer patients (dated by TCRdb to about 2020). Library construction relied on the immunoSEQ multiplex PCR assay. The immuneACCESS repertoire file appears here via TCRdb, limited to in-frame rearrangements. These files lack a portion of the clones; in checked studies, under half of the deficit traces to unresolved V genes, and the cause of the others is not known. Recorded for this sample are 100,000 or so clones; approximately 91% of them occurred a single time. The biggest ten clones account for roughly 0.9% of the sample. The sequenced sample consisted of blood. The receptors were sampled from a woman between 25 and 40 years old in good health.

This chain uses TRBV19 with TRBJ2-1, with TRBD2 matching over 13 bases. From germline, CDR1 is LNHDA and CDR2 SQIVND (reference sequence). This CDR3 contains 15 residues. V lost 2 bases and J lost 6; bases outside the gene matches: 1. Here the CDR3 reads CASSITSGGANEQFF. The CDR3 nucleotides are TGTGCCAGTAGTATAACTAGCGGGGGGGCCAATGAGCAGTTCTTC.

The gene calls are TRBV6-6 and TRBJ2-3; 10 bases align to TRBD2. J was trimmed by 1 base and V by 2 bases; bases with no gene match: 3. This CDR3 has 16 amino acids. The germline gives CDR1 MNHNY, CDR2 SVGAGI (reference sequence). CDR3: CASSYTLAGGTDTQYF. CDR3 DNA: TGTGCCAGCAGTTACACTCTAGCGGGGGGCACAGATACGCAGTATTTT.

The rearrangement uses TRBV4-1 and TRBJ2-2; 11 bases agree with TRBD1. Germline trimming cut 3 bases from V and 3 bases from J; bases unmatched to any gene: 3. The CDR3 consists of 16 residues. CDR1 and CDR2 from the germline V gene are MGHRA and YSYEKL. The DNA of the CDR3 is TGCGCCAGCAGCCAGGGACAGGGGGTGGACACCGGGGAGCTGTTTTTT. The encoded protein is CASSQGQGVDTGELFF.

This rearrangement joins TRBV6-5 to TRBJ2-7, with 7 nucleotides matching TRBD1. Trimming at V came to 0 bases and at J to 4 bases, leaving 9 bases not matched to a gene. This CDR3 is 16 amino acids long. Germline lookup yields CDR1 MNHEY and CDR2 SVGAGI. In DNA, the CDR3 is TGTGCCAGCAGTTACTCGGGGACAGCAAGCTGGTACGAGCAGTACTTC. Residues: CASSYSGTASWYEQYF.

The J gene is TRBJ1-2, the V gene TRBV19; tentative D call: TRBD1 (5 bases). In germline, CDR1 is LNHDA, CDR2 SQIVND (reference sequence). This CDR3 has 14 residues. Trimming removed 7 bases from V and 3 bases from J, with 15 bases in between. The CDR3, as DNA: TGTGCCAGTACCCCTCCACAGGCTCACTATGGCTACACCTTC. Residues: CASTPPQAHYGYTF. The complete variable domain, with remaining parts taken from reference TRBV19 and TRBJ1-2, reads DGGITQSPKYLFRKEGQNVTLSCEQNLNHDAMYWYRQDPGQGLRLIYYSQIVNDFQKGDIAEGYSVSREKKESFPLTVTSAQKNPTAFYLCASTPPQAHYGYTFGSGTRLTVV.

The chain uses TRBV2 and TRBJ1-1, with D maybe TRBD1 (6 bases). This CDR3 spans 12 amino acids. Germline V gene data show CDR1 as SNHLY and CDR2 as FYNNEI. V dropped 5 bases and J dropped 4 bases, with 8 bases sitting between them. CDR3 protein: CASSTGTTEAFF. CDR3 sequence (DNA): TGTGCCAGCAGTACAGGGACCACTGAAGCTTTCTTT.

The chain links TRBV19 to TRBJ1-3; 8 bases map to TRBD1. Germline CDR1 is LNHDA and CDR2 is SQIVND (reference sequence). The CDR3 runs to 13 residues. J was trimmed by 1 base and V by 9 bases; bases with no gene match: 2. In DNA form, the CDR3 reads TGTGCCAGCAACAGGGGGTCTGGAAACACCATATATTTT. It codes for CASNRGSGNTIYF.

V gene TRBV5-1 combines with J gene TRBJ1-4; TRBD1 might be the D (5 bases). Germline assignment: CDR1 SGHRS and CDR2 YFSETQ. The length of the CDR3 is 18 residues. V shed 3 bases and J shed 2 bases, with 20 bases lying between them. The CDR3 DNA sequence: TGCGCCAGCAGCTCCGAGATCAGACAGAAACCTACTAATGAAAAACTGTTTTTT. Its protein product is CASSSEIRQKPTNEKLFF.

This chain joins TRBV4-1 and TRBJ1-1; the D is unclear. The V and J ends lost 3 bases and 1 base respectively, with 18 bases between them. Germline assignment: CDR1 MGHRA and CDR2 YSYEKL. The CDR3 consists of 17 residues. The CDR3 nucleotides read TGCGCCAGCAGCCACCTCTTCGTCGTGGGCGGGAACACTGAAGCTTTCTTT. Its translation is CASSHLFVVGGNTEAFF.

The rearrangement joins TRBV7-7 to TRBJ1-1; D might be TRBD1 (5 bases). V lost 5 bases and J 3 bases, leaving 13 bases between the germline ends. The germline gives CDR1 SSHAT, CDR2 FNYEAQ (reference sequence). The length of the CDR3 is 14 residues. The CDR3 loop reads CASSPFGGHTEAFF. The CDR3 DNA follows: TGTGCCAGCAGCCCATTCGGGGGACACACTGAAGCTTTCTTT.

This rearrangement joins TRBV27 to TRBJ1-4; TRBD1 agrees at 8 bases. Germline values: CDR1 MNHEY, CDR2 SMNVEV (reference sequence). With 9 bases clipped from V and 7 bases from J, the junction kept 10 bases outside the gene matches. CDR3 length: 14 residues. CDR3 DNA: TGTGCCAGTTCTCTAGACAGGGGAAGTGAAAAACTGTTTTTT. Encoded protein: CASSLDRGSEKLFF.

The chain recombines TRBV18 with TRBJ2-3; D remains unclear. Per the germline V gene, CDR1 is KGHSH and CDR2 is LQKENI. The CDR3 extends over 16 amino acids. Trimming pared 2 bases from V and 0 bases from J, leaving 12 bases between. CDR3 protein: CASSPVSIGSTDTQYF. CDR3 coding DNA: TGTGCCAGCTCACCAGTCTCAATCGGGAGCACAGATACGCAGTATTTT.

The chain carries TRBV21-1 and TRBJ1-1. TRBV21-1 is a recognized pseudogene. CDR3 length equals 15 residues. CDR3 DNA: TGTGCCAGCAGCAAAGCAGGGAAAATGAACACTGAAGCTTTCTTT. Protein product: CASSKAGKMNTEAFF.

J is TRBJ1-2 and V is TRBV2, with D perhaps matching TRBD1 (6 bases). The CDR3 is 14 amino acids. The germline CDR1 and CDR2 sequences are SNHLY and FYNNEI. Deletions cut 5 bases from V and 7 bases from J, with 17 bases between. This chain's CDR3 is CASSPDRLGGGYTF. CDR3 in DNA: TGTGCCAGCAGTCCAGACAGGCTCGGGGGTGGCTACACCTTC.

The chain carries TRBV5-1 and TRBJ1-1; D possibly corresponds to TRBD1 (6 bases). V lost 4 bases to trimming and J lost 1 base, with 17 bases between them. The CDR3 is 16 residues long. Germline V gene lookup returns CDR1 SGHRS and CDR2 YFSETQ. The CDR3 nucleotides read TGCGCCAGCAGCCGAGAGGGGCGGGGGCGGAACACTGAAGCTTTCTTT. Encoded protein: CASSREGRGRNTEAFF.

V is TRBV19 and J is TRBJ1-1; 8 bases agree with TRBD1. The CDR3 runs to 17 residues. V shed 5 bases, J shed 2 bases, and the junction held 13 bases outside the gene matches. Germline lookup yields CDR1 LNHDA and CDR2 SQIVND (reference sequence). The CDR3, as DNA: TGTGCCAGTAGTGACGACAGGGGTAGTCTCGGTAACACTGAAGCTTTCTTT. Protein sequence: CASSDDRGSLGNTEAFF.

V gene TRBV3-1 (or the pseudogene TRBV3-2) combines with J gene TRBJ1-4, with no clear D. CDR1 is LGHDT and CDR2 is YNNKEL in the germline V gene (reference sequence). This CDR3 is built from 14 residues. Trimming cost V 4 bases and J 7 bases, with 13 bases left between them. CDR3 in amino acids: CASSPTRVIEKLFF. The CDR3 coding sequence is TGTGCCAGCAGCCCTACTCGGGTGATTGAAAAACTGTTTTTT.

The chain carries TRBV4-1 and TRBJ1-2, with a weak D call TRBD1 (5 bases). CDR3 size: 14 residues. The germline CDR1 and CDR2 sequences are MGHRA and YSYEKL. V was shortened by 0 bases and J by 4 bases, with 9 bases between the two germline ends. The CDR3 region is CASSQEAGPYGYTF. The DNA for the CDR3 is TGCGCCAGCAGCCAAGAAGCAGGGCCCTATGGCTACACCTTC.

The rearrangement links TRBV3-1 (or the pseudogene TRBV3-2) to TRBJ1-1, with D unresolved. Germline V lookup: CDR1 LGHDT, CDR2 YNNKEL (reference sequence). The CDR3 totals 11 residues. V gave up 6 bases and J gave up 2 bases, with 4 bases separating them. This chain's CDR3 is CASSLNTEAFF. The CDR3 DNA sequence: TGTGCCAGCAGTCTAAACACTGAAGCTTTCTTT.

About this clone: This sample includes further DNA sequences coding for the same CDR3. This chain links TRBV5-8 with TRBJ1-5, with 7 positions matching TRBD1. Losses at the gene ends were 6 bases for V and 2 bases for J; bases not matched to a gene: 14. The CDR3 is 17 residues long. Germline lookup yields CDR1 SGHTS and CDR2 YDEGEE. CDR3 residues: CASTPRQGGGGNQPQHF. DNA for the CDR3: TGTGCCAGCACCCCGCGGCAGGGAGGGGGCGGCAATCAGCCCCAGCATTTT.

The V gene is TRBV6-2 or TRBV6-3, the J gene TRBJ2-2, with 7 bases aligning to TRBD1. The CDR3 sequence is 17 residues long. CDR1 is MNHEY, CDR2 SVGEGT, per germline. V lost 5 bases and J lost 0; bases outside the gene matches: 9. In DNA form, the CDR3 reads TGTGCCAGCAGTAGAGACGACAGGGCCTCGAACACCGGGGAGCTGTTTTTT. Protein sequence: CASSRDDRASNTGELFF.

CDR3 in DNA: TGTGCCAGCTCACGAACAGGGACAACTCTGGGAGAAAAACTGTTTTTT. The encoded protein is CASSRTGTTLGEKLFF. The gene calls are TRBV18 and TRBJ1-4; perhaps TRBD1 as D (6 bases). In germline, CDR1 is KGHSH, CDR2 LQKENI. Trimming left V 4 bases short and J 8 bases short, with 20 bases between. The CDR3 is 16 amino acids.

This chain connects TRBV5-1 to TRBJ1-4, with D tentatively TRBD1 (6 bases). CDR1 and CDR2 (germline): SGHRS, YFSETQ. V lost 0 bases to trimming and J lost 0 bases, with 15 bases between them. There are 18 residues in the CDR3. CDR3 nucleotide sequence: TGCGCCAGCAGCTTGGGGACAGTCGGCGCGTCAACTAATGAAAAACTGTTTTTT. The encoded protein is CASSLGTVGASTNEKLFF.

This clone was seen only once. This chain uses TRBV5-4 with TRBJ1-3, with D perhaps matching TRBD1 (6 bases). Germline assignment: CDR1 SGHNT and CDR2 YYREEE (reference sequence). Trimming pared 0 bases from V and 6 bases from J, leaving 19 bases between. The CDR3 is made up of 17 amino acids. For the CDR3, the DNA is TGTGCCAGCAGCTTGGGGGGGGCATCGGGAGGCCAAAACACCATATATTTT. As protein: CASSLGGASGGQNTIYF.

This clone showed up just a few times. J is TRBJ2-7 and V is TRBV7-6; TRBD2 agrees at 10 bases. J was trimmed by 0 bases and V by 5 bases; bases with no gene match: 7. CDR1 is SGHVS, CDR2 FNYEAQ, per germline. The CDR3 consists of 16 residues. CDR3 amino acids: CASSPRTSGTSYEQYF. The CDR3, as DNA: TGTGCCAGCAGCCCTAGGACTAGCGGAACCTCCTACGAGCAGTACTTC.

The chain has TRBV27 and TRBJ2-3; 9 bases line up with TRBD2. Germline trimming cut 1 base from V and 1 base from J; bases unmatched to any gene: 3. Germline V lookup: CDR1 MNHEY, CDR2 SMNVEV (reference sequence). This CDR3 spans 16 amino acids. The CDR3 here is CASSLYLAGRTDTQYF. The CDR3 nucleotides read TGTGCCAGCAGTTTATATCTAGCGGGGCGCACAGATACGCAGTATTTT.

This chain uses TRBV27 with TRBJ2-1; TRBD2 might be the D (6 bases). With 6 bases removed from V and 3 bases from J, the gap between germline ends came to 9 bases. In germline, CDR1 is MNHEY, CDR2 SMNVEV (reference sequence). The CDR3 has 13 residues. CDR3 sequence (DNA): TGTGCCAGCAGCAGACTAGTCTACAATGAGCAGTTCTTC. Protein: CASSRLVYNEQFF.